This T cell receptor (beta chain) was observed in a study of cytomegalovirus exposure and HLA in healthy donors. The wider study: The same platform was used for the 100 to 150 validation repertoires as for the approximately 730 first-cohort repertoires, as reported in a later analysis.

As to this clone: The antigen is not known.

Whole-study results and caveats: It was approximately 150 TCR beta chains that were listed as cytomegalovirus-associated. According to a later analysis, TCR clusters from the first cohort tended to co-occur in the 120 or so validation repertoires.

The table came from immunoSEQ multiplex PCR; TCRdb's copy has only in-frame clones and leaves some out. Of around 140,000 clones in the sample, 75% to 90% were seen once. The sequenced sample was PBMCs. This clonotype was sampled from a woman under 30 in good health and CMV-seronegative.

This CDR3 reads CASTNRDRGDYEQYF. CDR3 nucleotides: TGCGCCAGCACAAACCGGGACAGGGGGGACTACGAGCAGTACTTC. The J gene is TRBJ2-7, the V gene TRBV5-1; 11 nucleotides align to TRBD1. Germline V CDR1 and CDR2: SGHRS, YFSETQ. V lost 6 bases to trimming and J lost 3 bases; unmatched junction nucleotides: 8. The CDR3 is made up of 15 amino acids.